The subject of this entry is one TCR beta chain. Its antigen is unknown. This entry comes from a study of T cell responses to AZD1222 COVID-19 vaccine. Study results and limitations: Repertoire collection took place solely once the T cell response had peaked.

The CDR3 consists of 13 residues. V lost 1 base and J 4 bases, leaving 7 bases between the germline ends. CDR1 and CDR2 (germline): LGHNT, FRNRAP. Produced via immunoSEQ multiplex PCR; TCRdb's table is partial and in-frame only. The sample has under 150,000 clones, roughly 92% seen once. Pooled together were second doses at about 4 or about 12 weeks. The chain recombines TRBV12-5 with TRBJ1-2; D remains ambiguous. The source is an adult who received the AZD1222 COVID-19 vaccine. This specimen consisted of peripheral blood, obtained 28 days after the second AZD1222 dose. The CDR3 reads CASGLDTAYGYTF. The CDR3 nucleotides read TGTGCTAGTGGTTTGGACACAGCCTATGGCTACACCTTC.